Shown below are 18 T cell receptor beta chains from a single sample sequenced in a study of breast tumors, draining lymph nodes, adjacent tissues. TCRdb re-called the multiplex PCR reads with MiXCR, one entry per CDR3 protein. Seen here are fewer than 30,000 distinct CDR3 sequences, around 68% observed once, and the top ten hold under 25%. The sample consisted of tumor-adjacent breast tissue. Source of these receptors: a female donor with breast cancer. Some clones in this sample may be carry-over from other donors' samples.

This clonotype was counted ten times or more. The rearrangement uses TRBV28 and TRBJ1-2, with 9 bases fitting TRBD1. With 7 bases clipped from V and 4 bases from J, the junction kept 7 bases outside the gene matches. The length of the CDR3 is 14 residues. CDR1 is MDHEN, CDR2 SYDVKM, per germline. The CDR3 region is CASNTGTGIYGYTF. In DNA form, the CDR3 reads TGTGCCAGCAACACAGGGACAGGGATCTATGGCTACACCTTC.

V usage is TRBV7-2 and J usage is TRBJ2-5; D unresolved. V shed 2 bases and J shed 2 bases, with 6 bases lying between them. Germline CDR1 is SGHTA and CDR2 is FQGNSA. CDR3 length: 13 residues. CDR3: CASSLTIQETQYF. CDR3 sequence (DNA): TGTGCCAGCAGCTTAACCATACAAGAGACCCAGTACTTC.

By share, this clonotype ranks as medium-sized. This chain links TRBV2 with TRBJ1-2; TRBD1 matches 12 bases. Per germline, CDR1 SNHLY and CDR2 FYNNEI. The CDR3 extends over 15 amino acids. V shed 7 bases and J 1 base; nucleotides not matched to a gene: 4. The CDR3: CASMGDRGRNYGYTF. CDR3 DNA sequence: TGTGCCAGCATGGGGGACAGGGGGCGTAACTATGGCTACACCTTC.

The rearrangement links TRBV27 to TRBJ2-7; 12 bases are shared with TRBD2. Per the germline V gene, CDR1 is MNHEY and CDR2 is SMNVEV (reference sequence). Trimming removed 6 bases from V and 6 bases from J; junction bases left unmatched: 3. The CDR3 loop spans 13 amino acids. The CDR3 DNA reads as TGTGCCAGCAGGACTAGCGGGAGTCTCGAGCAGTACTTC. Its translation: CASRTSGSLEQYF.

This chain links TRBV18 with TRBJ1-4; no clear D. Germline V gene data show CDR1 as KGHSH and CDR2 as LQKENI. The CDR3 covers 12 residues. Trimming shortened V by 2 bases and J by 8 bases, and 6 bases separated the two germline ends. The CDR3, as DNA: TGTGCCAGCTCACCAGGGGAGGAAAAACTGTTTTTT. Amino acids: CASSPGEEKLFF. Based on the CDR3 plus reference TRBV18 and TRBJ1-4, the full variable domain is NAGVMQNPRHLVRRRGQEARLRCSPMKGHSHVYWYRQLPEEGLKFMVYLQKENIIDESGMPKERFSAEFPKEGPSILRIQQVVRGDSAAYFCASSPGEEKLFFGSGTQLSVL.

The chain is built from TRBV12-3 or TRBV12-4 and TRBJ2-3; 10 nucleotides line up with TRBD1. The CDR3 consists of 14 residues. V was pared by 6 bases and J by 4 bases, with 4 bases of the junction left unmatched. The CDR3 loop reads CASSWDRGADTQYF. CDR3 nucleotides: TGTGCCAGCAGCTGGGACAGGGGTGCAGATACGCAGTATTTT.

This chain uses TRBV12-3 or TRBV12-4 with TRBJ2-3; D is uncertain. Between the trimmed V and J ends, which lost 3 bases and 3 bases, there was a span of 10 bases. The CDR3 is 14 residues long. The CDR3 nucleotides read TGTGCCAGCAGTTTCCCTAGGGCTACAGATACGCAGTATTTT. This sequence encodes CASSFPRATDTQYF.

The chain is built from TRBV29-1 and TRBJ2-7; D remains unclear. Trimming stripped 4 bases from V and 1 base from J, with 5 bases between. Per germline, CDR1 SQVTM and CDR2 ANQGSEA. The CDR3 sequence is 11 residues long. The CDR3 is CSVGQSYEQYF. The CDR3 nucleotides are TGCAGCGTTGGTCAGTCCTACGAGCAGTACTTC.

The rearrangement joins TRBV11-3 to TRBJ2-1, with a tentative D call TRBD1 (5 bases). Trimming left V 6 bases short and J 6 bases short, with 18 bases between. CDR3 length equals 15 residues. Germline lookup yields CDR1 SGHNT and CDR2 YENEEA. The CDR3: CASSPNRYQGNEQFF. In nucleotides, the CDR3 is TGTGCCAGCAGTCCGAACAGGTACCAGGGCAATGAGCAGTTCTTC.

The CDR3 coding sequence is TGTGCCAGCAGTCCGAACAGGCACTATGGCTACACCTTC. As protein: CASSPNRHYGYTF. The chain recombines TRBV6-2 or TRBV6-3 with TRBJ1-2; D possibly corresponds to TRBD1 (5 bases). Germline V gene data show CDR1 as MNHEY and CDR2 as SVGEGT. Trimming stripped 5 bases from V and 3 bases from J, with 10 bases between. The CDR3 covers 13 residues.

This clonotype was detected only once. This chain links TRBV20-1 with TRBJ2-7, with 15 bases aligning to TRBD2. The V and J ends lost 6 bases and 2 bases, in that order; junction bases with no gene match: 8. Per the germline V gene, CDR1 is DFQATT and CDR2 is SNEGSKA (reference sequence). The CDR3 extends over 16 amino acids. The chain's CDR3 is CSASGLAGGPPYEQYF. The CDR3 DNA is TGCAGTGCATCAGGACTAGCGGGAGGGCCTCCCTACGAGCAGTACTTC.

V and J are TRBV6-1 and TRBJ1-1; D unresolved. The CDR3 is 12 amino acids. From germline, CDR1 is MNHNS and CDR2 SASEGT. Trimming pared 6 bases from V and 5 bases from J, leaving 10 bases between. The CDR3: CASSQIETEAFF. The CDR3 coding sequence is TGTGCCAGCAGCCAAATTGAGACTGAAGCTTTCTTT.

There are a few counts of this clonotype. V usage is TRBV5-4 and J usage is TRBJ2-7; D may be TRBD1 (6 bases). Trimming shortened V by 0 bases and J by 4 bases, and 11 bases separated the two germline ends. CDR1 SGHNT and CDR2 YYREEE come from the germline V gene (reference sequence). The CDR3 covers 14 residues. DNA of the CDR3: TGTGCCAGCAGCTTGGACAGGGCTAGGTACGAGCAGTACTTC. Amino acid sequence: CASSLDRARYEQYF.

This rearrangement joins TRBV5-1 to TRBJ2-7; D gene unclear. Germline-derived CDR1 and CDR2 are SGHRS and YFSETQ. CDR3 length: 14 residues. Trimming removed 0 bases at V and 3 bases at J, with 10 bases between. The CDR3 sequence is CASSLAGGNYEQYF. CDR3 nucleotide sequence: TGCGCCAGCAGCTTGGCGGGTGGAAACTACGAGCAGTACTTC.

V and J are TRBV5-1 and TRBJ1-1; D is perhaps TRBD1 (6 bases). Germline CDR1 reads SGHRS; CDR2 reads YFSETQ. Trimming removed 4 bases from V and 1 base from J, with 14 bases in between. The CDR3 extends over 15 amino acids. This chain's CDR3 is CASSAQGGANTEAFF. The CDR3 region has the DNA TGCGCCAGCAGCGCCCAAGGGGGTGCGAACACTGAAGCTTTCTTT.

The chain uses TRBV19 and TRBJ1-3, with TRBD1 as a possible D gene (5 bases). CDR1 and CDR2 from the germline V gene are LNHDA and SQIVND (reference sequence). This CDR3 contains 16 residues. V was cut by 4 bases and J by 0 bases, with 13 bases left in between. The CDR3, as DNA: TGTGCCAGTAGTACCGTGGGACTAAGCTCTGGAAACACCATATATTTT. Protein sequence: CASSTVGLSSGNTIYF.

By sample share, this clonotype is medium-sized (0.01 to 0.1%). V is TRBV2 and J is TRBJ2-7; D assignment may be TRBD1 or TRBD2 (5 bases each). Per the germline V gene, CDR1 is SNHLY and CDR2 is FYNNEI. The V and J ends lost 3 bases and 4 bases respectively, with 19 bases between them. This CDR3 spans 16 amino acids. CDR3 bases: TGTGCCAGCAGTGAGAGGGTTACAGGTCCCACTTACGAGCAGTACTTC. Protein product: CASSERVTGPTYEQYF.

This chain uses TRBV6-2 or TRBV6-3 with TRBJ2-7; 9 positions agree with TRBD2. Unmatched junction bases numbered 9, after V lost 10 bases and J lost 5 bases. The CDR3 is made up of 13 amino acids. Germline V gene data show CDR1 as MNHEY and CDR2 as SVGEGT. The CDR3 DNA follows: TGTGCCACCAGGAGTAGCGGGAGACACGAGCAGTACTTC. Protein product: CATRSSGRHEQYF.